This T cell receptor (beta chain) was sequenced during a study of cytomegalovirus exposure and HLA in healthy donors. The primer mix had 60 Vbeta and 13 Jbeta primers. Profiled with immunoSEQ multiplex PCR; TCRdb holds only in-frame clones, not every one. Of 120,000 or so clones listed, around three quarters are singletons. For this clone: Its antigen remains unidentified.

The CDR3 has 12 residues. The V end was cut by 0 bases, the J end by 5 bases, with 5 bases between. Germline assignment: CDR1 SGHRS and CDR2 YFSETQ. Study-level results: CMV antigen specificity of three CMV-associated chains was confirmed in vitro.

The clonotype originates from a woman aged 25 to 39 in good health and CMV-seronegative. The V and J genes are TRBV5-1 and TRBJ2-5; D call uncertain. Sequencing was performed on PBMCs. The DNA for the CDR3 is TGCGCCAGCAGCTTGGGGCAGGAGACCCAGTACTTC. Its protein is CASSLGQETQYF.